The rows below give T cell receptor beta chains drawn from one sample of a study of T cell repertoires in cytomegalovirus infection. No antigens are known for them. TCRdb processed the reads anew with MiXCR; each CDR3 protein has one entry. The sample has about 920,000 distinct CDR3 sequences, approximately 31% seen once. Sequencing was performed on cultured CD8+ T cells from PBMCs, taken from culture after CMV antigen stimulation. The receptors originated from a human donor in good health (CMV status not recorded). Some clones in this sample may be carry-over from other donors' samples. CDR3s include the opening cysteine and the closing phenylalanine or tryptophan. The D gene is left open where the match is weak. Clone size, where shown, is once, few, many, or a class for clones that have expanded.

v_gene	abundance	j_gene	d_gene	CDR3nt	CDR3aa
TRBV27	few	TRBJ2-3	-	TGTGCCAGCAGTTTATTGACGGGGGCTTACCTCACAGATACGCAGTATTTT	CASSLLTGAYLTDTQYF
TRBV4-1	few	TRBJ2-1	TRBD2	TGCGCCAGCAGCCTCATACTATCGGGGGGGCCCCACAATGAGCAGTTCTTC	CASSLILSGGPHNEQFF
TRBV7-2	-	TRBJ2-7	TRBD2	TGTGCCAGCTTAGGTCCGCGGGGGGCCTACGAGCAGTACTTC	CASLGPRGAYEQYF
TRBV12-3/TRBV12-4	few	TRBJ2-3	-	TGTGCCAGCTGGGAGGGGGCCTACACAGATACGCAGTATTTT	CASWEGAYTDTQYF
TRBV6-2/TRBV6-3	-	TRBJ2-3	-	TGTGCCAGCAGTGAAGTCGCGGGGCTTTTGACAGATACGCAGTATTTT	CASSEVAGLLTDTQYF
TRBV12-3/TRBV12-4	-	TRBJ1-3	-	TGTGCCAGCAGTTTACCGAGGGTAGGAAACACCATATATTTT	CASSLPRVGNTIYF
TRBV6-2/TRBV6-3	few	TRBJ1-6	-	TGTGCCAGCAAACAGGGCGAATCACCCCTCCACTTT	CASKQGESPLHF
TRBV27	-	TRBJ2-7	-	TGTGCCAGCAGCGGGTTCCAGGGGTCGAGGGACGAGCAGTACTTC	CASSGFQGSRDEQYF
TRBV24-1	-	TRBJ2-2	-	TGTGCCACCAGTGATTTAGAGATCGTGGAGAACACCGGGGAGCTGTTTTTT	CATSDLEIVENTGELFF
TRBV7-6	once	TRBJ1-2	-	TGTACCAGCCCCTCCCCCACAGGCTATGGCTACACCTTC	CTSPSPTGYGYTF
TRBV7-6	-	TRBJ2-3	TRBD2	TGTGCCAGCAGCTTAGAAATAGCGGGATACACAGATACGCAGTATTTT	CASSLEIAGYTDTQYF
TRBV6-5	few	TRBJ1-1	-	TGTGCCAGCAGTTACTCGATTCATAAGGCCTTCACTGAAGCTTTCTTT	CASSYSIHKAFTEAFF
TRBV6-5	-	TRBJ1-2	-	TGTGCCAGCAGTTACGGTGCAGGCCCCTATGGCTACACCTTC	CASSYGAGPYGYTF
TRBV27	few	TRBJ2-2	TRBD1	TGTGCCAGCAGTGGGACAGGGACTATCGCCGGGGAGCTGTTTTTT	CASSGTGTIAGELFF
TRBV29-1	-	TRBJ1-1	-	TGCAGCGACGGACAGCCGAACACTGAAGCTTTCTTT	CSDGQPNTEAFF
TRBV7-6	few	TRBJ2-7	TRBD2	TGTGCCAGCAGCACCAACGGCGGGGGACTGGTGTGGGAGCAGTACTTC	CASSTNGGGLVWEQYF
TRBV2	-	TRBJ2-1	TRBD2	TGTGCCAGCAGTGCCGGGACTAGCGGACAAGACAATGAGCAGTTCTTC	CASSAGTSGQDNEQFF
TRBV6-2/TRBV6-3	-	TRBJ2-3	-	TGTGCCAGCAGTTACACACTTCCCAGGACGCCCGATACGCAGTATTTT	CASSYTLPRTPDTQYF
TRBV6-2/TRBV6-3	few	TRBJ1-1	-	TGTGCCAGCAGTTGGACTGTGGGGGTAAACACTGAAGCTTTCTTT	CASSWTVGVNTEAFF
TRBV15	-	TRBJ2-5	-	TGTGCCACCAGCAGAGAGAGGCAAATTCAAGAGACCCAGTACTTC	CATSRERQIQETQYF
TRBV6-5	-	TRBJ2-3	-	TGTGCCAGCAGTTATTGGCGGATGAATCTCACAGATACGCAGTATTTT	CASSYWRMNLTDTQYF
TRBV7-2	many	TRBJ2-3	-	TGTGCCAGCAGCTTTGGGGGACAGATGGGAGGAGATACGCAGTATTTT	CASSFGGQMGGDTQYF
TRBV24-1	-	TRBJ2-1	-	TGTGCCACCAGTGATTTGTCAGGGACGGATGAGCAGTTCTTC	CATSDLSGTDEQFF